The sequence of this T cell receptor (beta chain) was determined in a study of cytomegalovirus exposure and HLA in healthy donors. Study overall: Of 300 to 500 genotyped donors, roughly 81% grouped in the Caucasian-associated ancestry cluster.

The PCR ran on 60 Vbeta and 13 Jbeta primers. Data came from immunoSEQ multiplex PCR; TCRdb stores just in-frame clones and leaves some out. The sample contains roughly 140,000 clones, about 70% of which appear only once. Note on this clone: Its antigen is unidentified.

The study, taken as a whole, reports: Rare TCR sequences predominated, though certain public TCRs were found in many donors.

Though nominally healthy at sampling, donors likely had unrecorded immune exposures. V lost 4 bases and J lost 3; bases outside the gene matches: 3. The germline V gene encodes CDR1 SGHRS and CDR2 YFSETQ. The CDR3 has 14 residues. J is TRBJ2-3 and V is TRBV5-1, with 9 bases lining up with TRBD2. The source material was PBMCs. This sequence originates from a woman between 40 and 55 years old in good health and CMV-seronegative. The CDR3 is CASSGRGGTDTQYF. CDR3 nucleotide sequence: TGCGCCAGCAGCGGGCGGGGGGGTACAGATACGCAGTATTTT.